The sequence of this TCR beta chain was determined in a study of Ad26.COV2.S vaccination and SARS-CoV-2 variants. At the level of the study: Donor was assigned to the Ad26.COV2.S arm of trial COV1001. Study-wide results and limits: The analyses of TCR breadth and depth may have understated the size of total T cell responses.

The treatment denotes: about 20 received Ad26.COV2.S at low or high dose, single or two shots; about 5 received placebo; per-sample allocation not given. Samples came from day 63 after the first vaccine or placebo injection. In Boston, an adult donor aged 18-55 years took part. CDR1 is SEHNR, CDR2 FQNEAQ, per germline (reference sequence). Trimming removed 1 base at V and 4 bases at J, with 17 bases between. The CDR3 spans 17 residues. Of note for this clone: Its antigen remains unidentified.

This table comes from immunoSEQ multiplex PCR, and its TCRdb copy is limited to in-frame clones, with some not included. Here the sample spans about 680,000 clones, approximately 88% being singletons. The source of this sequence is a person between 18 and 65 years old who received the Ad26.COV2.S COVID-19 vaccine or a placebo. The chain employs TRBV7-9 and TRBJ1-5; D perhaps matches TRBD1 (5 bases). The specimen comprised peripheral blood, sampled in a trial of Ad26.COV2.S vaccine versus placebo. CDR3 residues: CASSLEGAGLGNQPQHF. The CDR3, as DNA: TGTGCCAGCAGCTTAGAAGGTGCGGGGCTGGGGAATCAGCCCCAGCATTTT.